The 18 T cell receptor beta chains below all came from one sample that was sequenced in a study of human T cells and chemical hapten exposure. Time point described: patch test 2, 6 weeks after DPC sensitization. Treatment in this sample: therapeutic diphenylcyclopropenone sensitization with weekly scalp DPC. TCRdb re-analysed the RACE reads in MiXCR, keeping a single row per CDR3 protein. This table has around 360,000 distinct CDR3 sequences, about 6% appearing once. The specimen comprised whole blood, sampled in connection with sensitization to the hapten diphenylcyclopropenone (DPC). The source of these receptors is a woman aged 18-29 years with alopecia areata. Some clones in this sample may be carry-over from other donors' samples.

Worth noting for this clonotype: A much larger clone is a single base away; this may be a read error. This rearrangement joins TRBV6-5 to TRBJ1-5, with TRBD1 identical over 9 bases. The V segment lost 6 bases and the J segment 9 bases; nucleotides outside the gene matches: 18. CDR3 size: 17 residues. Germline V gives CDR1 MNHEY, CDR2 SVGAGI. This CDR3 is CASRPTIPGQGILPQHF. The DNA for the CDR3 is TGTGCCAGCAGACCTACAATACCGGGACAGGGTATCCTGCCCCAGCATTTT.

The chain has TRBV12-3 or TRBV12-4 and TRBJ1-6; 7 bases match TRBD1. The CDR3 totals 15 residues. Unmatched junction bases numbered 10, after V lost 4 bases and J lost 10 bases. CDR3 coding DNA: TGTGCCAGCAGTTCTGAGACAGGGTACGGCTCACCCCTCCACTTT. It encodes CASSSETGYGSPLHF.

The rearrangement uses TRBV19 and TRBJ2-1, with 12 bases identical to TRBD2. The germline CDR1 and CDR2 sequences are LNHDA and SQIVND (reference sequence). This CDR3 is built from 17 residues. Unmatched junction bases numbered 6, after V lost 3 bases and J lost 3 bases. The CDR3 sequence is CASSITSLAGGYNEQFF. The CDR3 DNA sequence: TGTGCCAGTAGTATCACCTCACTAGCGGGGGGCTACAATGAGCAGTTCTTC.

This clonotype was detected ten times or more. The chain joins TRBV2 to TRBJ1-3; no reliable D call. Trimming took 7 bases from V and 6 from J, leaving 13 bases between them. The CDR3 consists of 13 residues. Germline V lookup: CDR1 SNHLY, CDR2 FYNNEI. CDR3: CASKETAPNTIYF. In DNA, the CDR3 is TGTGCCAGCAAAGAGACGGCCCCAAACACCATATATTTT.

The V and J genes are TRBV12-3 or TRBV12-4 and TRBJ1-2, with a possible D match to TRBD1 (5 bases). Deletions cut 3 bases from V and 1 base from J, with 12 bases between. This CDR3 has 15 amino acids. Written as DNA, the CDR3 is TGTGCCAGCAGTTTGGGTCACAGGCTTAACTATGGCTACACCTTC. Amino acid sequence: CASSLGHRLNYGYTF.

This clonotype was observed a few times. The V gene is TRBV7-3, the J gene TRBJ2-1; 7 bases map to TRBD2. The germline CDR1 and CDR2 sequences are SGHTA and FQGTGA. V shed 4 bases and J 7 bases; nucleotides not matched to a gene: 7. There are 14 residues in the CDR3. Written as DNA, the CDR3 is TGTGCCAGCAGCTCCCTCAGGGAGGGAAATGAGCAGTTCTTC. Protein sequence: CASSSLREGNEQFF.

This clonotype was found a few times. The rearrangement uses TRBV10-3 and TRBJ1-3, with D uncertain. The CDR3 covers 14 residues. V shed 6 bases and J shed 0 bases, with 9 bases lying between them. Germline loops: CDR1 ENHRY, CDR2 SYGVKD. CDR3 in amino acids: CAIRPADSGNTIYF. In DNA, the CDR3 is TGTGCCATCAGACCGGCGGACTCTGGAAACACCATATATTTT.

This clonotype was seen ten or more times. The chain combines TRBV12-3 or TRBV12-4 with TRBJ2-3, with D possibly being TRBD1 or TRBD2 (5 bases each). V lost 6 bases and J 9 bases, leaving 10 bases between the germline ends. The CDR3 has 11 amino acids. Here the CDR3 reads CASRQRGTQYF. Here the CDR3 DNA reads TGTGCCAGCAGGCAGAGGGGAACGCAGTATTTT.

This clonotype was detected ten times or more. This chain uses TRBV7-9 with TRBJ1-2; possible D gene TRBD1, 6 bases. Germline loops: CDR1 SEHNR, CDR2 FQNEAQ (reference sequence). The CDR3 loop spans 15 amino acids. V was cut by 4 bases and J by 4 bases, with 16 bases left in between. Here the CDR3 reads CASSSFRGGGYGYTF. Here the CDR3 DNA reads TGTGCCAGCAGCTCCTTCAGGGGAGGAGGCTATGGCTACACCTTC. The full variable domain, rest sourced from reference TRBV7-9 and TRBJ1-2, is DTGVSQNPRHKITKRGQNVTFRCDPISEHNRLYWYRQTLGQGPEFLTYFQNEAQLEKSRLLSDRFSAERPKGSFSTLEIQRTEQGDSAMYLCASSSFRGGGYGYTFGSGTRLTVV.

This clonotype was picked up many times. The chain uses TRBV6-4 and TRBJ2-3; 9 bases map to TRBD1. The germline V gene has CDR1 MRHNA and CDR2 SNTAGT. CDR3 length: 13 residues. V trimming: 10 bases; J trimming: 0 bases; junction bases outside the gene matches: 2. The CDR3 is CATGTGSTDTQYF. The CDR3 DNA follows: TGTGCCACCGGGACAGGGAGCACAGATACGCAGTATTTT.

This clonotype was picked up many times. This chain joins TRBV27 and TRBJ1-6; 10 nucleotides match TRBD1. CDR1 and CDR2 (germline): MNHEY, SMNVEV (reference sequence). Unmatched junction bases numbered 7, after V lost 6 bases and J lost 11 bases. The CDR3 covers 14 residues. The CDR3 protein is CASRFRDRGPPLHF. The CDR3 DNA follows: TGTGCCAGCAGATTTAGGGACAGGGGCCCACCCCTCCACTTT.

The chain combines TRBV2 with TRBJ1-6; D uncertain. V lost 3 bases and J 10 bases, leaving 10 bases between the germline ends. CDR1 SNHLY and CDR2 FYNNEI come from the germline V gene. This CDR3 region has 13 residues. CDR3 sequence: CASSDGVGSPLHF. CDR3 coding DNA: TGTGCCAGCAGTGACGGGGTAGGCTCACCCCTCCACTTT. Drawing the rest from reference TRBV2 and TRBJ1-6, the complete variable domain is EPEVTQTPSHQVTQMGQEVILRCVPISNHLYFYWYRQILGQKVEFLVSFYNNEISEKSEIFDDQFSVERPDGSNFTLKIRSTKLEDSAMYFCASSDGVGSPLHFGNGTRLTVT.

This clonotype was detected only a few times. The CDR3 nucleotides read TGTGCCAGCAGAATAGGTTGGGCTAGCGCACACAAAAACATTCAGTACTTC. It yields the protein CASRIGWASAHKNIQYF. The gene calls are TRBV6-2 or TRBV6-3 and TRBJ2-4; D possibly corresponds to TRBD2 (6 bases). This CDR3 has 17 amino acids. The ends were cut back, 6 bases at V and 3 bases at J, with 21 bases in the middle. The V gene's germline CDR1 is MNHEY and CDR2 SVGEGT.

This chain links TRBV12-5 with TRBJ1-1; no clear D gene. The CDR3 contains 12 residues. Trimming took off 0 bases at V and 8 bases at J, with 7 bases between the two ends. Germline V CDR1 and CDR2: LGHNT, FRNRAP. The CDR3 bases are TGTGCTAGTGGTTTGGTGAGAGAAGAAGCTTTCTTT. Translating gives CASGLVREEAFF.

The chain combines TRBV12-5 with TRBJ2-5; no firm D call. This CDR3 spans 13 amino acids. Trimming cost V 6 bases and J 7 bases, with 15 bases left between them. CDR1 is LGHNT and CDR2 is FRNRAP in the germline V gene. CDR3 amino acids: CASGHPGEGTQYF. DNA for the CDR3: TGTGCTAGTGGACACCCCGGAGAAGGGACCCAGTACTTC.

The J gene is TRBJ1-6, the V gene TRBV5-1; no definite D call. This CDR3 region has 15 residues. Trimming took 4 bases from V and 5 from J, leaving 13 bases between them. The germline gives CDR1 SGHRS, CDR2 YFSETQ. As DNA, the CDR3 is TGCGCCAGCAGCCAGGAACTTCCACATAATTCACCCCTCCACTTT. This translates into CASSQELPHNSPLHF. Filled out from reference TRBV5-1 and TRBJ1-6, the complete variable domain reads KAGVTQTPRYLIKTRGQQVTLSCSPISGHRSVSWYQQTPGQGLQFLFEYFSETQRNKGNFPGRFSGRQFSNSRSEMNVSTLELGDSALYLCASSQELPHNSPLHFGNGTRLTVT.

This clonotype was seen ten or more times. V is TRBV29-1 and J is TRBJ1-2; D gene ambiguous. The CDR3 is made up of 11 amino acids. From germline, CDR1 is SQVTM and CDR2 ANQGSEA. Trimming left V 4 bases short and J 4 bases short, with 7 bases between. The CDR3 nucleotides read TGCAGCGTTGTTGGAGTCTATGGCTACACCTTC. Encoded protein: CSVVGVYGYTF. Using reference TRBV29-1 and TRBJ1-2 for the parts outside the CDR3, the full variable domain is SAVISQKPSRDICQRGTSLTIQCQVDSQVTMMFWYRQQPGQSLTLIATANQGSEATYESGFVIDKFPISRPNLTFSTLTVSNMSPEDSSIYLCSVVGVYGYTFGSGTRLTVV.

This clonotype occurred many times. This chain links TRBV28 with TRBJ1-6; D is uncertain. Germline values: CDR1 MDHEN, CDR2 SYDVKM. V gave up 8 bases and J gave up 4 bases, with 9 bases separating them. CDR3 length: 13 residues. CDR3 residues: CASRPRYNSPLHF. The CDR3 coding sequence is TGTGCCAGCCGACCGAGGTATAATTCACCCCTCCACTTT.